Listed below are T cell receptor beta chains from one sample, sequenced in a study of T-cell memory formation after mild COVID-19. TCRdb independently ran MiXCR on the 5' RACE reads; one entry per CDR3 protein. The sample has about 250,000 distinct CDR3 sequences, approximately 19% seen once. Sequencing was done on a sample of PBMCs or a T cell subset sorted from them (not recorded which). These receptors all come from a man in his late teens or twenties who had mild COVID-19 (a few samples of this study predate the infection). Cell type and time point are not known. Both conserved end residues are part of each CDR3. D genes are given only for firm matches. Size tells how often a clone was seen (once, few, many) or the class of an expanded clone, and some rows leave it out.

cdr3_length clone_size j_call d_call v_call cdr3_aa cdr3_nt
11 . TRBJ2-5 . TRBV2 CASKQQETQYF TGTGCCAGCAAACAGCAAGAGACCCAGTACTTC
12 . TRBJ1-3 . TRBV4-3 CASSQDGNTIYF TGCGCCAGCAGCCAAGACGGAAACACCATATATTTT
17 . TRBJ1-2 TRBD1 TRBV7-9 CASSLGRWDSSYYGYTF TGTGCCAGCAGCTTAGGGCGATGGGACAGTTCTTACTATGGCTACACCTTC
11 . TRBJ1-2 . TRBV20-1 CSASPVYGYTF TGCAGTGCTAGTCCAGTATATGGCTACACCTTC
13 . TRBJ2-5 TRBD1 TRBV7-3 CASSPQGLETQYF TGTGCCAGCAGCCCACAGGGGTTAGAGACCCAGTACTTC
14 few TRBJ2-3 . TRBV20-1 CSAHTGYSADTQYF TGCAGTGCCCATACAGGGTATTCAGCAGATACGCAGTATTTT
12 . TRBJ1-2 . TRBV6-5 CASGRQEYGYTF TGTGCCAGCGGTCGACAGGAGTATGGCTACACCTTC
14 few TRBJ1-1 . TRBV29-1 CSVEDGQMNTEAFF TGCAGCGTTGAAGATGGGCAGATGAACACTGAAGCTTTCTTT
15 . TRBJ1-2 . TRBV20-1 CSARDRLYDPYGYTF TGCAGTGCTAGAGATCGCCTATACGACCCCTATGGCTACACCTTC
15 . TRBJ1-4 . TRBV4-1 CASSPSYKGNEKLFF TGCGCCAGCAGCCCCTCGTATAAGGGCAATGAAAAACTGTTTTTT
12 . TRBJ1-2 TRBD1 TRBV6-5 CASSYPGGAYTF TGTGCCAGCAGTTACCCAGGGGGCGCCTACACCTTC
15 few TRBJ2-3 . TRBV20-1 CSAPDYRALADTQYF TGCAGTGCTCCCGACTACCGAGCACTCGCAGATACGCAGTATTTT
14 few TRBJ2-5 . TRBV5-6 CASSLGGRAETQYF TGTGCCAGCAGCTTGGGAGGCAGGGCTGAGACCCAGTACTTC
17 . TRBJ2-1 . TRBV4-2 CASSQDPIVGGWNEQFF TGTGCCAGCAGCCAAGACCCGATTGTTGGGGGGTGGAATGAGCAGTTCTTC
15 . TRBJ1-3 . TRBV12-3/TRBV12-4 CASSDSRYSGNTIYF TGTGCCAGCAGCGACAGCCGGTACTCTGGAAACACCATATATTTT
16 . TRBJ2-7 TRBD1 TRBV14 CASSQVEGQATYEQYF TGTGCCAGCAGCCAAGTTGAGGGACAGGCCACCTACGAGCAGTACTTC
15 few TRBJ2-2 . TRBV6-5 CASSPDWTYTGELFF TGTGCCAGCAGTCCGGACTGGACTTACACCGGGGAGCTGTTTTTT
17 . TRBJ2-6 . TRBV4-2 CASSQQGGPSGANVLTF TGTGCCAGCAGCCAACAGGGGGGGCCCTCTGGGGCCAACGTCCTGACTTTC
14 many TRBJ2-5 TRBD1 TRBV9 CASSVGRGPETQYF TGTGCCAGCAGCGTTGGTAGGGGGCCAGAGACCCAGTACTTC
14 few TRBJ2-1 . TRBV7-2 CASSRGSRPNEQFF TGTGCCAGCAGCCGAGGCTCCCGGCCGAATGAGCAGTTCTTC
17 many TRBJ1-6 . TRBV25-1 CASSDLTGGRINSPLHF TGTGCCAGCAGTGATTTGACCGGGGGACGGATTAATTCACCCCTCCACTTT
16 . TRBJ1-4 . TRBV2 CASRPGPSPTNEKLFF TGTGCCAGCAGACCAGGCCCCTCTCCAACTAATGAAAAACTGTTTTTT
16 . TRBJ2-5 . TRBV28 CASSLTWGVREETQYF TGTGCCAGCAGCCTCACTTGGGGGGTCCGCGAAGAGACCCAGTACTTC
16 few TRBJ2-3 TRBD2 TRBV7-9 CASSGSGSGGRDTQYF TGTGCCAGCAGCGGTAGCGGTAGCGGGGGAAGGGATACGCAGTATTTT
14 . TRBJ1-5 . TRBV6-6 CASSYSRGEQPQHF TGTGCCAGCAGTTACTCCCGGGGCGAACAGCCCCAGCATTTT
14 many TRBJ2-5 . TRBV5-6 CASSFGRGYETQYF TGTGCCAGCAGCTTCGGCAGGGGATATGAGACCCAGTACTTC
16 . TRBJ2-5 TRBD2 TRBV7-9 CASSLTSGGHQETQYF TGTGCCAGCAGCCTCACTAGCGGGGGGCACCAAGAGACCCAGTACTTC
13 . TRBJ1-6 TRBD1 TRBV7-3 CASSTGQDRPLHF TGTGCCAGCAGCACAGGACAGGATAGGCCCCTCCACTTT
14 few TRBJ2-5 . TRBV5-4 CASSYTGSQETQYF TGTGCCAGCAGCTACACAGGGAGCCAAGAGACCCAGTACTTC
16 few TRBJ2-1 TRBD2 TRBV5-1 CASSPLSGGSYNEQFF TGCGCCAGCAGCCCTCTCAGCGGGGGAAGCTACAATGAGCAGTTCTTC
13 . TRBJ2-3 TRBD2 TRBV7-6 CASSRGGGDTQYF TGTGCCAGCAGCCGGGGGGGCGGAGATACGCAGTATTTT
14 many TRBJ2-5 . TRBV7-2 CASSQRWSQETQYF TGTGCCAGCAGCCAGAGGTGGTCCCAAGAGACCCAGTACTTC
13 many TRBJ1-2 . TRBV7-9 CASSRLPNYGYTF TGTGCCAGCAGCCGTCTCCCTAACTATGGCTACACCTTC
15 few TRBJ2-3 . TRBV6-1 CASSEGGTGTDTQYF TGTGCCAGCAGTGAAGGGGGCACGGGGACAGATACGCAGTATTTT
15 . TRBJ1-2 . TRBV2 CASSEGQTANYGYTF TGTGCCAGCAGCGAAGGACAGACAGCTAACTATGGCTACACCTTC
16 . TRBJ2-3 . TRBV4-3 CASSLGGAASTDTQYF TGCGCCAGCAGCCTGGGGGGGGCCGCTAGCACAGATACGCAGTATTTT
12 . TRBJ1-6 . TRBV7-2 CASSLDRSPLHF TGTGCCAGCAGCTTAGACCGTTCACCCCTCCACTTT
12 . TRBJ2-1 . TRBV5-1 CASSLYANEQFF TGCGCCAGCAGCTTGTACGCCAATGAGCAGTTCTTC
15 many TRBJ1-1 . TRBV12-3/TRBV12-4 CASSFTTATNTEAFF TGTGCCAGCAGTTTTACGACAGCGACAAACACTGAAGCTTTCTTT
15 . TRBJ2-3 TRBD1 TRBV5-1 CASSDRTGTTDTQYF TGCGCCAGCAGCGATAGGACAGGGACCACAGATACGCAGTATTTT
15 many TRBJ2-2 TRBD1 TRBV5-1 CASSLGQGNTGELFF TGTGCCAGCTCCCTGGGACAGGGAAACACCGGGGAGCTGTTTTTT
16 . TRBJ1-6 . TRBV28 CASSLRAPGSGSPLHF TGTGCCAGCAGTTTAAGGGCCCCGGGATCGGGGTCACCCCTCCACTTT
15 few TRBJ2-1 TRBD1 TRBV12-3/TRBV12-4 CASRTGQGLTNEQFF TGTGCCAGCAGAACTGGACAGGGTTTAACCAATGAGCAGTTCTTC
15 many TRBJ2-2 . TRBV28 CASSSAGANTGELFF TGTGCCAGCAGTTCGGCAGGAGCGAACACCGGGGAGCTGTTTTTT
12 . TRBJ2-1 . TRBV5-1 CASSSNGDEQFF TGCGCCAGCAGCTCCAACGGGGATGAGCAGTTCTTC
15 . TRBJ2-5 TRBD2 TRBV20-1 CSAREERGDQETQYF TGCAGTGCTAGGGAGGAGCGGGGGGATCAAGAGACCCAGTACTTC
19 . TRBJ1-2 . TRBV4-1 CASSQEVSGWGPLSAGYTF TGCGCCAGCAGCCAAGAGGTGTCAGGGTGGGGACCCCTATCGGCTGGCTACACCTTC
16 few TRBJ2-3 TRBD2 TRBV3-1 CASSQVRGGRTDTQYF TGTGCCAGCAGCCAAGTACGGGGGGGCCGGACAGATACGCAGTATTTT
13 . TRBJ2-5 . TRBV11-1 CASSKHREETQYF TGTGCCAGCAGCAAACACAGGGAAGAGACCCAGTACTTC
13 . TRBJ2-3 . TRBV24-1 CATSESGADTQYF TGTGCCACCAGTGAATCAGGAGCGGATACGCAGTATTTT
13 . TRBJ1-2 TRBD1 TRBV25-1 CASSLTGSDGYTF TGTGCCAGCAGCCTGACAGGGTCCGATGGCTACACCTTC
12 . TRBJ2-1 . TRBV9 CASSVQGGEQFF TGTGCCAGCAGCGTACAGGGTGGTGAGCAGTTCTTC
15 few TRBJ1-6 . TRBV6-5 CASSRGGSGNSPLHF TGTGCCAGCAGCCGGGGCGGTTCTGGTAATTCACCCCTCCACTTT
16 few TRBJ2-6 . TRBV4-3 CASSQAALSGANVLTF TGCGCCAGCAGCCAAGCGGCGCTCTCTGGGGCCAACGTCCTGACTTTC
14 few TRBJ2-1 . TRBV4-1 CASGRPMQAGEQFF TGCGCCAGCGGCCGACCCATGCAGGCCGGTGAGCAGTTCTTC
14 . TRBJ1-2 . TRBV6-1 CASSEVPGAGGYTF TGTGCCAGCAGTGAAGTACCAGGCGCGGGGGGCTACACCTTC
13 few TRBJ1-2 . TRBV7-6 CASSPQPGNGYTF TGTGCCAGCAGCCCTCAGCCGGGGAATGGCTACACCTTC
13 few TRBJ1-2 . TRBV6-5 CASSPGSYHGYTF TGTGCCAGCAGTCCCGGGTCCTATCATGGCTACACCTTC
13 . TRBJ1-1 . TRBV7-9 CASSSEGGDKAFF TGTGCCAGCAGCTCAGAAGGGGGGGATAAAGCTTTCTTT
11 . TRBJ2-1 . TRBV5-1 CASSLNDEQFF TGCGCCAGCAGCTTGAACGATGAGCAGTTCTTC